Sequencing of this T cell receptor beta chain was carried out in a study of blood T cell repertoires in COVID-19. Study information: The study drew acute and convalescent COVID-19 samples from the United States, Italy and Spain. From T cells, B-cell-depleted T cells, or PBMCs came the material, which was cDNA or gDNA.

In the original workflow: Researchers report that nucleated cell counts were estimated from reference gene primer amplification. Clones were read by immunoSEQ multiplex PCR, and TCRdb kept only the in-frame ones, dropping some. The V and J calls and clone size were taken over from that table, and D and trimming were inferred from the DNA. The repertoire consists of 100,000 to 150,000 clones, with roughly 88% occurring once and the leading ten covering roughly 5.4%. The sequence came from a human donor in a cohort sampled during active COVID-19. Sequencing was carried out using peripheral blood.

The CDR3 DNA reads TGTGCCACCACGGACAGGGGGCTCACTGAAGCTTTCTTT. Amino acids: CATTDRGLTEAFF. V gene TRBV2 combines with J gene TRBJ1-1; 11 bases line up with TRBD1. Germline assignment: CDR1 SNHLY and CDR2 FYNNEI. The CDR3 extends over 13 amino acids. V lost 10 bases, J lost 4 bases, and 5 bases stayed unmatched.